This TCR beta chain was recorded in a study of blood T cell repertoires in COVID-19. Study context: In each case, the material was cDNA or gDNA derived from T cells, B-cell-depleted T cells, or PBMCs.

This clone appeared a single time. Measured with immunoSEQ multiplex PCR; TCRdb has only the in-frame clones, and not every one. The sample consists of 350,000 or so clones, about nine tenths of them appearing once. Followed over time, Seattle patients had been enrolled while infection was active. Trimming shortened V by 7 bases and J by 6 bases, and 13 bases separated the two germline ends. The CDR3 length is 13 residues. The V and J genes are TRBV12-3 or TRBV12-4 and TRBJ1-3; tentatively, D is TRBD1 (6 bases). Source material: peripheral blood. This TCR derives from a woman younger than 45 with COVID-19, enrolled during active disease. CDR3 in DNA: TGTGCCAGCACCATGGGACAATTAAACACCATATATTTT. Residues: CASTMGQLNTIYF.